This TCR beta chain was found in a study of post-analysis software for immune sequencing data. At the level of the study: The courses of disease that were included comprised relapsing-remitting, secondary progressive and progressive-relapsing multiple sclerosis. Study outcomes and limitations: Significantly lower normalized Chao1 diversity was seen in multiple sclerosis patients than in controls. Strong co-clustering by F measure linked samples that shared a preparation batch. When patients were compared with controls, 4 or 5 TRBV segments were more frequent, TRBV5-6, TRBV5-1 and TRBV20-1 among them.

Germline values: CDR1 SGHKS, CDR2 YYEKEE (reference sequence). The CDR3 sequence is 16 residues long. J gave up 7 bases and V 1 base, and 10 bases lay outside the gene matches. The TCR beta cDNA libraries contained unique molecular identifiers. With about 0.95 to 11 million T cells as the source, some 510,000 cDNA molecules resulted. TCRdb redid the calling of the PCR reads with MiXCR, one entry per CDR3 protein. The top ten clones hold roughly 4.4% of a sample with about 820,000 distinct CDR3 sequences, approximately 53% of them seen once. Of note for this clonotype: As yet, its antigen is unknown.

This chain connects TRBV5-5 to TRBJ1-5, with 8 bases identical to TRBD1. The sequence derives from a girl aged 5-17 years with multiple sclerosis. The sample taken for sequencing was blood. CDR3 protein: CASSLTGGELGQPQHF. The CDR3 region has the DNA TGTGCCAGCAGCTTGACAGGGGGAGAGTTAGGGCAGCCCCAGCATTTT.